Detailed here is one TCR beta chain. Using immunoSEQ multiplex PCR, the repertoire was profiled, and TCRdb retains in-frame clones only, with some absent. The table lists under 14,000 clones, roughly three fifths of them singletons. This entry comes from a study of sequential checkpoint blockade in melanoma. Study as a whole: Each arm's sequence ended with maintenance nivolumab.

Treatment here: randomized to nivolumab then ipilimumab (arm A) or the reverse (arm B). Here the sequenced sample was CD8+ T cells sorted from blood (inferred from file names), taken from a patient given nivolumab and ipilimumab in sequence. This clonotype was obtained from a human donor with melanoma.

The CDR3 coding sequence is TGTGCCAGCAGCTCAAGCCCTAGCGGAACTAGCACAGATACGCAGTATTTT. Its translation is CASSSSPSGTSTDTQYF. The genes are TRBV9 and TRBJ2-3, with TRBD2 matching over 7 bases. CDR1 and CDR2 from the germline V gene are SGDLS and YYNGEE. The CDR3 length is 17 residues. V dropped 4 bases and J dropped 0; count of bases not matched to a gene: 11.